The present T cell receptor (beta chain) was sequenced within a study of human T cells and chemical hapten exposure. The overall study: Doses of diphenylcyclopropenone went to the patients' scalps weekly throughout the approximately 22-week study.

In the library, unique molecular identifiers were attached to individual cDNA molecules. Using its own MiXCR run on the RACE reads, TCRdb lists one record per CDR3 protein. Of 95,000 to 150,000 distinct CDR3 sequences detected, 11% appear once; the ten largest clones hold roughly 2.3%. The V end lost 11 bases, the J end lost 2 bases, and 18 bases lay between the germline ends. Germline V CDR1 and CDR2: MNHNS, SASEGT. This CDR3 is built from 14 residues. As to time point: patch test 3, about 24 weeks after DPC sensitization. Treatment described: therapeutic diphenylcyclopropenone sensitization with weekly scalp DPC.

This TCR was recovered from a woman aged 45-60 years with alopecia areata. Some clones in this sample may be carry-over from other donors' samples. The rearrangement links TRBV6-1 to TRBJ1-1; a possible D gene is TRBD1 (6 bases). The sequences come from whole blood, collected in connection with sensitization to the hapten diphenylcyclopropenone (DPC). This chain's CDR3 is CAGGAGGFNTEAFF. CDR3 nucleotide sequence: TGTGCCGGAGGCGCGGGGGGCTTCAACACTGAAGCTTTCTTT.